The 14 T cell receptor beta chains listed next were all sequenced from one sample in a study of OX40 agonist ivuxolimab in advanced cancers. Only in-frame clones appear in the TCRdb table, and some are missing; sequencing was by immunoSEQ multiplex PCR. The sample comprises about 26,000 clones, 85% to 90% of which are singletons, and roughly 21% rests with the top ten. Sequences were derived from CD4+ or CD8+ T cells sorted from blood, sampled in a trial of the OX40 agonist ivuxolimab. The receptors were gathered from an adult with an advanced solid tumor such as melanoma, head and neck, liver or kidney cancer.

This clone is classed as medium-sized. The chain has TRBV11-2 and TRBJ2-2, with D perhaps TRBD2 (5 bases). V lost 6 bases and J lost 7, with 12 bases in between. The length of the CDR3 is 13 residues. The germline CDR1 and CDR2 sequences are SGHAT and FQNNGV. CDR3 residues: CASRNSSGGELFF. The CDR3 bases are TGTGCCAGCAGGAACAGCAGCGGCGGGGAGCTGTTTTTT.

V gene TRBV4-2 combines with J gene TRBJ2-7, with TRBD2 matching over 12 bases. This CDR3 contains 15 residues. The germline gives CDR1 LGHNA, CDR2 YNFKEQ. Trimming cost V 4 bases and J 2 bases; bases outside gene matches: 3. The DNA of the CDR3 is TGTGCCAGCAGCCCCGGACTAGCGGGGACCTACGAGCAGTACTTC. Its protein product is CASSPGLAGTYEQYF.

The chain couples TRBV5-6 to TRBJ2-7; 8 bases line up with TRBD1. The V gene's germline CDR1 is SGHDT and CDR2 YYEEEE. Trimming took 0 bases from V and 1 from J; bases not matched to a gene: 6. The CDR3 sequence is 16 residues long. The CDR3 coding sequence is TGTGCCAGCAGCTTGGTTCAGGGGGCAAGTTCCTACGAGCAGTACTTC. It encodes CASSLVQGASSYEQYF.

V is TRBV28 and J is TRBJ2-7; 13 nucleotides align to TRBD2. The CDR3 length is 18 residues. Germline loops: CDR1 MDHEN, CDR2 SYDVKM. J lost 6 bases, V lost 4 bases, and 15 bases had no gene match. The CDR3 sequence is CASSSPLQLAGGLGEQYF. Written as DNA, the CDR3 is TGTGCCAGCAGTTCCCCCCTCCAACTAGCGGGAGGGTTGGGCGAGCAGTACTTC.

This rearrangement joins TRBV7-9 to TRBJ2-3; D remains ambiguous. The CDR3 length is 12 residues. CDR1 and CDR2 from the germline V gene are SEHNR and FQNEAQ (reference sequence). Trimming removed 0 bases at V and 6 bases at J, with 4 bases between. The CDR3 region is CASSLAADTQYF. Here the CDR3 DNA reads TGTGCCAGCAGCTTAGCCGCCGATACGCAGTATTTT.

The chain combines TRBV29-1 with TRBJ2-3; the D call may be TRBD1 or TRBD2 (5 bases each). The V gene's germline CDR1 is SQVTM and CDR2 ANQGSEA. V lost 3 bases and J 2 bases, leaving 12 bases between the germline ends. There are 14 residues in the CDR3. The CDR3 coding sequence is TGCAGCGTTGATTATGGGGGATACACAGATACGCAGTATTTT. Protein: CSVDYGGYTDTQYF.

This rearrangement joins TRBV7-9 to TRBJ2-7, with unresolved D. The CDR3 has 16 residues. Deletions cut 4 bases from V and 3 bases from J, with 19 bases between. Germline loops: CDR1 SEHNR, CDR2 FQNEAQ (reference sequence). This chain's CDR3 is CASSSGPGRKLYEQYF. DNA for the CDR3: TGTGCCAGCAGCTCTGGACCGGGTCGGAAACTCTACGAGCAGTACTTC.

This chain links TRBV13 with TRBJ1-2; D is uncertain. This CDR3 has 16 amino acids. In germline, CDR1 is PRHDT, CDR2 FYEKMQ (reference sequence). V gave up 1 base and J gave up 2 bases, with 14 bases separating them. CDR3 in DNA: TGTGCCAGCAGCTTAGAATCGGCAGGTGAGAACTATGGCTACACCTTC. Translation gives CASSLESAGENYGYTF.

V is TRBV5-6 and J is TRBJ1-1, with D uncertain. Germline V CDR1 and CDR2: SGHDT, YYEEEE. The CDR3 has 12 amino acids. V was trimmed by 0 bases and J by 7 bases, leaving 7 bases between them. The CDR3 is CASSLGQVEAFF. The CDR3 DNA is TGTGCCAGCAGCTTGGGCCAGGTTGAAGCTTTCTTT. The full variable domain, with the rest looked up from reference TRBV5-6 and TRBJ1-1, is DAGVTQSPTHLIKTRGQQVTLRCSPKSGHDTVSWYQQALGQGPQFIFQYYEEEERQRGNFPDRFSGHQFPNYSSELNVNALLLGDSALYLCASSLGQVEAFFGQGTRLTVV.

The chain uses TRBV27 and TRBJ1-2; D gene ambiguous. The CDR3 spans 14 residues. Germline V lookup: CDR1 MNHEY, CDR2 SMNVEV (reference sequence). The V end lost 6 bases, the J end lost 5 bases, and 16 bases lay between the germline ends. CDR3 sequence (DNA): TGTGCCAGCAGGCCACCCGGGGAAGGGTATGGCTACACCTTC. Translation gives CASRPPGEGYGYTF.

This chain connects TRBV15 to TRBJ2-7; 8 bases map to TRBD2. The germline gives CDR1 LNHNV, CDR2 YYDKDF (reference sequence). The CDR3 is 16 residues long. With 0 bases clipped from V and 6 bases from J, the junction kept 10 bases outside the gene matches. CDR3 sequence: CATSRDPGGRAPEQYF. The CDR3 DNA reads TGTGCCACCAGCAGAGATCCGGGGGGGAGGGCCCCCGAGCAGTACTTC. The full variable domain, in which reference TRBV15 and TRBJ2-7 provide the parts outside the CDR3, is DAMVIQNPRYQVTQFGKPVTLSCSQTLNHNVMYWYQQKSSQAPKLLFHYYDKDFNNEADTPDNFQSRRPNTSFCFLDIRSPGLGDTAMYLCATSRDPGGRAPEQYFGPGTRLTVT.

This sequence joins TRBV4-3 and TRBJ1-1, with a weak D call TRBD1 (5 bases). V lost 4 bases to trimming and J lost 1 base, with 10 bases between them. This CDR3 is 14 amino acids long. Per germline, CDR1 LGHNA and CDR2 YSLEER. CDR3 nucleotide sequence: TGCGCCAGCAGCCTCTGGGGGGGGAACACTGAAGCTTTCTTT. Its protein product is CASSLWGGNTEAFF.

The chain links TRBV5-6 to TRBJ1-3, with D possibly being TRBD1 (5 bases). Germline V gene sequence: CDR1 SGHDT, CDR2 YYEEEE. V dropped 4 bases and J dropped 0 bases, with 11 bases sitting between them. CDR3 size: 15 residues. The CDR3 bases are TGTGCCAGCAGCCCAGCAGGGAGCTCTGGAAACACCATATATTTT. Its translation: CASSPAGSSGNTIYF.

The chain employs TRBV30 and TRBJ2-2; D call uncertain. Trimming pared 5 bases from V and 8 bases from J, leaving 15 bases between. CDR1 is GTSNPN and CDR2 is SVGIG in the germline V gene (reference sequence). The length of the CDR3 is 13 residues. CDR3 residues: CAWVQLSRGELFF. The CDR3 bases are TGTGCCTGGGTCCAGCTCTCCAGGGGGGAGCTGTTTTTT.